This T cell receptor beta chain was identified during a study of cytomegalovirus exposure and HLA in healthy donors. Regarding the study as a whole: Analyses of presence and absence presupposed an approximately uniform sequencing depth across donors.

Concerning this clone: Its antigen is undetermined.

Each donor was nominally healthy when sampled (though unrecorded immune exposures were likely). Amplification used 60 Vbeta primers and 13 Jbeta primers. Measured with immunoSEQ multiplex PCR; TCRdb has only the in-frame clones, and not every one. The sample is made up of about 96,000 clones, and the top ten hold under 4.5% of it. The trim removed 5 bases at V and 6 bases at J, leaving 11 bases unmatched. The CDR3 spans 17 residues. CDR1 is LNHDA, CDR2 SQIVND, per germline (reference sequence). The chain joins TRBV19 to TRBJ2-1, with TRBD2 identical over 12 bases. Sequencing used PBMCs. The sequence came from a woman in her thirties in good health and CMV-seronegative. The CDR3 sequence: CASSPLTSGSRGNEQFF. Here the CDR3 DNA reads TGTGCCAGTAGTCCCCTGACTAGCGGGAGCCGGGGCAATGAGCAGTTCTTC.